These T cell receptor beta chains were read from a single sample in a study of blood T cells in healthy people across ages. TCRdb itself ran the 5' RACE reads through MiXCR, one entry per CDR3 protein. The data contain some 880,000 distinct CDR3 sequences, around 36% of them seen just once; the ten biggest clones take up over 10%. Material: blood. Every receptor here comes from a man in his late teens or twenties in good health. CDR3s include the opening cysteine and the closing phenylalanine or tryptophan. Fields, in order: D gene, V gene, CDR3 protein. The D gene is left open where the match is weak.

>.|TRBV9
CASSPGEGVYYGYTF
>.|TRBV20-1
CSARDKGSYNEQFF
>.|TRBV5-1
CASSLRDRRGALYEQYF
>.|TRBV12-3/TRBV12-4
CASSLSSLESGELFF
>TRBD1|TRBV4-1
CASSQPTGVYGYTF
>.|TRBV13
CASSIDATDTQYF
>.|TRBV9
CASSTPGDMGDDEQFF
>TRBD2|TRBV20-1
CSASWTSGENTGELFF
>TRBD2|TRBV20-1
CSARSRGIQETQYF
>.|TRBV4-3
CASSRAQRIPTGANVLTF
>TRBD1|TRBV2
CASRSRDRGFGDEQFF
>.|TRBV3-1
CASSPIWRGGQETQYF
>.|TRBV4-3
CASSQDHSTHYGYTF
>TRBD2|TRBV14
CASSQGPGTTYEQYF
>.|TRBV29-1
CSVEEGGNTEAFF
>.|TRBV15
CATSRELIGEAFF
>.|TRBV20-1
CSAGYRAQEQFF
>TRBD1|TRBV7-2
CASSLQGADKNIQYF
>.|TRBV12-5
CASAQGPQGTDTQYF
>TRBD1|TRBV10-3
CAIRGTGGTEAFF
>.|TRBV6-2/TRBV6-3
CASKPGVTDTQYF
>TRBD2|TRBV20-1
CSAGRRGSSYNEQFF
>.|TRBV6-2/TRBV6-3
CASSLEVGRVYNEQFF
>.|TRBV11-1
CASSPGYWAWNEQFF
>TRBD1|TRBV12-3/TRBV12-4
CASSRQGVDRDTQYF
>.|TRBV5-1
CASSFRQEYNEQFF
>TRBD1|TRBV10-3
CATTGQGYEQYF
>.|TRBV6-5
CASSYSKTRGNEQYF
>.|TRBV7-9
CASSSWYEQYF
>.|TRBV7-2
CASSLGSGPYQETQYF
>TRBD2|TRBV25-1
CASIGTSGGDNNEQFF
>.|TRBV27
CASSLSRTDGYTF
>.|TRBV12-3/TRBV12-4
CASTYLNEQYF
>.|TRBV6-1
CASSRTQGVKGTDTQYF
>.|TRBV12-3/TRBV12-4
CASRQGGWADTQYF
>.|TRBV4-2
CASSLGQRGNYGYTF
>TRBD1|TRBV5-1
CASSLGGTGSYNEQFF
>.|TRBV4-1
CASSPLGGANNEQFF
>TRBD1|TRBV19
CASSMGQGWNEQFF
>.|TRBV4-2
CASSQDGANTRTDTQYF
>.|TRBV7-2
CASSLISPGASSGNTIYF
>.|TRBV7-2
CASSPGRPMNTEAFF
>TRBD1|TRBV14
CASSAGQFGQPQHF
>.|TRBV7-3
CASSLNGGETQYF